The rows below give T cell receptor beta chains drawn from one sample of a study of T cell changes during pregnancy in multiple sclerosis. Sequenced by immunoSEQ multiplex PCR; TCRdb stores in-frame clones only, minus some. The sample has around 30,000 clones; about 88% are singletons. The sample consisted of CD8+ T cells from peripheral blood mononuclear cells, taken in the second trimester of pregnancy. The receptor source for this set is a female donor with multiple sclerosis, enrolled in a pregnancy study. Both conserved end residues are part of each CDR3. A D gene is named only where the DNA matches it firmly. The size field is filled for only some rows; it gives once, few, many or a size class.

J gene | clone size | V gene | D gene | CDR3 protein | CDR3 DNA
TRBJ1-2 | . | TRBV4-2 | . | CASSQEGRGASNYGYTF | TGTGCCAGCAGCCAAGAGGGCAGGGGCGCCTCTAACTATGGCTACACCTTC
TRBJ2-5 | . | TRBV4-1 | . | CASSQDLSRGQETQYF | TGCGCCAGCAGCCAAGATCTCAGCAGGGGCCAAGAGACCCAGTACTTC
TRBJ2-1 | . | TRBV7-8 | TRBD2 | CASSLDASGVYNEQFF | TGTGCCAGCAGCTTAGATGCTAGCGGGGTCTACAATGAGCAGTTCTTC
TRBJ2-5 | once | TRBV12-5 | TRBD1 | CASGEDRASQETQYF | TGTGCTAGTGGCGAAGACAGGGCCTCCCAAGAGACCCAGTACTTC
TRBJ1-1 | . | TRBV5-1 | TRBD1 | CASSRDREAPNTEAFF | TGCGCCAGCAGCCGCGACAGGGAGGCCCCCAACACTGAAGCTTTCTTT
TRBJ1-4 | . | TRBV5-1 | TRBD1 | CASSVRQGTSATNEKLFF | TGCGCCAGCAGCGTACGACAGGGAACCTCTGCAACTAATGAAAAACTGTTTTTT
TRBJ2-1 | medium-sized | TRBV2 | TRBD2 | CASSPTSGRADEQFF | TGTGCCAGCAGTCCGACTAGCGGGAGGGCCGATGAGCAGTTCTTC
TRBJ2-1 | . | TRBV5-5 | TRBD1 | CASSLGDRGFNEQFF | TGTGCCAGCAGCTTGGGGGACAGGGGATTCAATGAGCAGTTCTTC
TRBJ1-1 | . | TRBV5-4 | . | CASSSLDRNTEAFF | TGTGCCAGCAGCTCCCTGGACAGGAACACTGAAGCTTTCTTT
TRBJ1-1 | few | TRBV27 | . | CASSLTGPNTEAFF | TGTGCCAGCAGTTTGACAGGACCGAACACTGAAGCTTTCTTT